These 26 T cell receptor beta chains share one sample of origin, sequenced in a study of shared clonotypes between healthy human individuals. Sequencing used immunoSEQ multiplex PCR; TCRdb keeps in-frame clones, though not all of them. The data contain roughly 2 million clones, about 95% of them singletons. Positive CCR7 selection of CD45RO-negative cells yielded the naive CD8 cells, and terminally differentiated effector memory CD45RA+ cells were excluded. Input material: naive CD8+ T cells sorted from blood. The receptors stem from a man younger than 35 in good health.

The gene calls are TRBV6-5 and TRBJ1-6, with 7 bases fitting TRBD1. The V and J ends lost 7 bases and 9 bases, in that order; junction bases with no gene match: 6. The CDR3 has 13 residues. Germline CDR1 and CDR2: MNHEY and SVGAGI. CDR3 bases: TGTGCCAGCACCCAGGGGGTCGGTTCACCCCTCCACTTT. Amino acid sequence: CASTQGVGSPLHF.

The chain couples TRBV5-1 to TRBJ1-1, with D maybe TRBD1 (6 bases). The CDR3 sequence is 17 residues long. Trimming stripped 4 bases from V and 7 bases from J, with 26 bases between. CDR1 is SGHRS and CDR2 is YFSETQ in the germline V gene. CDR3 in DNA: TGCGCCAGCAGCCGTATCGATTTCCAGGGGACGGGCAGTGAAGCTTTCTTT. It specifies CASSRIDFQGTGSEAFF.

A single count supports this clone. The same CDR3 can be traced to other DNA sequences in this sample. The CDR3 sequence is CASSFLAGGPDEQFF. For the CDR3, the DNA is TGTGCCAGCAGCTTCCTAGCGGGAGGGCCAGATGAGCAGTTCTTC. The chain uses TRBV7-9 and TRBJ2-1; 12 bases are shared with TRBD2. With V trimmed by 3 bases and J by 8 bases, 5 bases remained unmatched. CDR1 SEHNR and CDR2 FQNEAQ come from the germline V gene (reference sequence). This CDR3 has 15 amino acids.

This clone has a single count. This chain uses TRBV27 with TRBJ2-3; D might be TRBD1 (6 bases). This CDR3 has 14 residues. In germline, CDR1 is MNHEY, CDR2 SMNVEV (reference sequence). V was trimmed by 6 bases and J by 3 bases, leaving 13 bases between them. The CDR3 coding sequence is TGTGCCAGCAGCGCCTTGGACAGTACAGATACGCAGTATTTT. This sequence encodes CASSALDSTDTQYF.

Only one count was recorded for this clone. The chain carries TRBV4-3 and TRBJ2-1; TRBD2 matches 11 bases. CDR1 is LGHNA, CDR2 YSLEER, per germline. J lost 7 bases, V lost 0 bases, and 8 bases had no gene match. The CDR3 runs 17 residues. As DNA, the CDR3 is TGCGCCAGCAGCCAAGATATAGCGGGAGGGCCGGATAATGAGCAGTTCTTC. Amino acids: CASSQDIAGGPDNEQFF.

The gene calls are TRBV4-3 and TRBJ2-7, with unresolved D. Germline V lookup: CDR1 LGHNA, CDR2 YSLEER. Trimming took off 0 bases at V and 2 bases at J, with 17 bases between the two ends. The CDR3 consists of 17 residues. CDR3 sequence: CASSQDHQQVAPYEQYF. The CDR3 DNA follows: TGCGCCAGCAGCCAAGATCACCAGCAGGTTGCTCCCTACGAGCAGTACTTC.

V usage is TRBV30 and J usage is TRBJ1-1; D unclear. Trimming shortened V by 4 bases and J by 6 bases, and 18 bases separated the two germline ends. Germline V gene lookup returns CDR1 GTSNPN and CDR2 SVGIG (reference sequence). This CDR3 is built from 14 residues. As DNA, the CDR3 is TGTGCCTGGACCACGGGAGTTGGAGTCGCTGAAGCTTTCTTT. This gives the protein CAWTTGVGVAEAFF.

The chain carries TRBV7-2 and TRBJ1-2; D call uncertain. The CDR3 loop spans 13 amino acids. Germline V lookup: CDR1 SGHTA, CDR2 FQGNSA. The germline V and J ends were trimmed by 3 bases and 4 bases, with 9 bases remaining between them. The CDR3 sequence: CASSFDTAYGYTF. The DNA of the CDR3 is TGTGCCAGCAGCTTTGACACGGCCTATGGCTACACCTTC.

The CDR3 loop reads CASSLVSLAATYEQYF. CDR3 coding DNA: TGTGCCAGCAGCTTAGTTTCTCTAGCGGCTACCTACGAGCAGTACTTC. The chain links TRBV7-2 to TRBJ2-7, with 7 nucleotides matching TRBD2. Germline V CDR1 and CDR2: SGHTA, FQGNSA. J lost 2 bases, V lost 1 base, and 8 bases had no gene match. CDR3 length: 16 residues. Full variable domain (remainder filled in from reference TRBV7-2 and TRBJ2-7): GAGVSQSPSNKVTEKGKDVELRCDPISGHTALYWYRQSLGQGLEFLIYFQGNSAPDKSGLPSDRFSAERTGGSVSTLTIQRTQQEDSAVYLCASSLVSLAATYEQYFGPGTRLTVT.

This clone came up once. In DNA form, the CDR3 reads TGTGCCAGCAGGGGGCTTGACACTGAAGCTTTCTTT. Translating gives CASRGLDTEAFF. The chain combines TRBV2 with TRBJ1-1, with D perhaps matching TRBD1 (5 bases). Germline assignment: CDR1 SNHLY and CDR2 FYNNEI. CDR3 length equals 12 residues. V dropped 6 bases and J dropped 3 bases, with 8 bases sitting between them.

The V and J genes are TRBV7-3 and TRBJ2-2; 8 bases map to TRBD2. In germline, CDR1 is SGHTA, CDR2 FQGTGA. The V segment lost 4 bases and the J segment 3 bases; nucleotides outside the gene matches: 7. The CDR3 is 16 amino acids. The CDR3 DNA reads TGTGCCAGCAGCTCAAGCGGGGGTCTTGACACCGGGGAGCTGTTTTTT. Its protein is CASSSSGGLDTGELFF.

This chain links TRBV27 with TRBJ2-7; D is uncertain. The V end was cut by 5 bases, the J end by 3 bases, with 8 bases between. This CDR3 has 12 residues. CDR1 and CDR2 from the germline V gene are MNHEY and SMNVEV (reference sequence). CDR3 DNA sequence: TGTGCCAGCAGTCCCAATAACTACGAGCAGTACTTC. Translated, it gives CASSPNNYEQYF.

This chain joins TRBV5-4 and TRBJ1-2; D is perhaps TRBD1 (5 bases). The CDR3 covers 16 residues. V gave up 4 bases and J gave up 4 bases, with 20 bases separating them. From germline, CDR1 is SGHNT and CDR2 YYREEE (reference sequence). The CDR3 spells CASSLFGTSTGYGYTF. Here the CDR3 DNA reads TGTGCCAGCAGCCTATTTGGGACCTCCACTGGCTATGGCTACACCTTC.

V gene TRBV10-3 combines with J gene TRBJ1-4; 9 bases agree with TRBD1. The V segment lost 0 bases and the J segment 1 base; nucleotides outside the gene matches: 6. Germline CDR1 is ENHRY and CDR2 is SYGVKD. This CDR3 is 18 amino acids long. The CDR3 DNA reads TGTGCCATCAGTGAGTCCGGACAGGGGTTGGGAACTAATGAAAAACTGTTTTTT. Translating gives CAISESGQGLGTNEKLFF.

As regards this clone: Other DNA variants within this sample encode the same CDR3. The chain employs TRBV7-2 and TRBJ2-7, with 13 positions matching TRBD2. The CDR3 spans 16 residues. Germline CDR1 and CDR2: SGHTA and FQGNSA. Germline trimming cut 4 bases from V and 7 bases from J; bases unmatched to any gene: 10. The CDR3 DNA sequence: TGTGCCAGCAGCTCAACTTTACTAGCGGGAGGGTTGGAGCAGTACTTC. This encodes CASSSTLLAGGLEQYF.

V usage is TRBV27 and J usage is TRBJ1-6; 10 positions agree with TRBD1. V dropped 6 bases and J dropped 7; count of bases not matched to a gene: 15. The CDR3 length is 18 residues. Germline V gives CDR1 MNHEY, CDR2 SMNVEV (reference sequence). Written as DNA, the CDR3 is TGTGCCAGCAGCCCTCCTATCCGGACAGGGGGGAAAAATTCACCCCTCCACTTT. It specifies CASSPPIRTGGKNSPLHF.

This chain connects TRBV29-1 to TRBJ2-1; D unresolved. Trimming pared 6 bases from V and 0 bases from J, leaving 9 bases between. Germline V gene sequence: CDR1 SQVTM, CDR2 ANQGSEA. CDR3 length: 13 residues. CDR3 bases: TGCAGCGTCGACAAGAGCTCCTACAATGAGCAGTTCTTC. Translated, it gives CSVDKSSYNEQFF.

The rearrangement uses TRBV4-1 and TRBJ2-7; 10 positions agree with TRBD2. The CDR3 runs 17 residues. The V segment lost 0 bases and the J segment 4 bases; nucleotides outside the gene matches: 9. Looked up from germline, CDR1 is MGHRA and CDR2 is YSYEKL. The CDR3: CASSQDSLAGPHYEQYF. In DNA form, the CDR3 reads TGCGCCAGCAGCCAAGATTCACTAGCGGGGCCCCATTACGAGCAGTACTTC.

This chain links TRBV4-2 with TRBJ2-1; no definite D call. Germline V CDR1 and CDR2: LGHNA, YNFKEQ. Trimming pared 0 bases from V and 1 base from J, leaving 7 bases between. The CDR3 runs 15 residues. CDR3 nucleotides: TGTGCCAGCAGCCAAGACAGGAGTTCCTACAATGAGCAGTTCTTC. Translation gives CASSQDRSSYNEQFF.

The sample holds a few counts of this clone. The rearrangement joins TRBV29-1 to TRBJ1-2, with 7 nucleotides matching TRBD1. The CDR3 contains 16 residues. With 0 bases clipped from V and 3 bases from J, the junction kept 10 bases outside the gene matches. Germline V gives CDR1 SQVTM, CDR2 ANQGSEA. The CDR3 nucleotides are TGCAGCGTTGAAGATCTCGGCGGGCAGGGGGACTATGGCTACACCTTC. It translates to CSVEDLGGQGDYGYTF. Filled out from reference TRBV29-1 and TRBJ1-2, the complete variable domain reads SAVISQKPSRDICQRGTSLTIQCQVDSQVTMMFWYRQQPGQSLTLIATANQGSEATYESGFVIDKFPISRPNLTFSTLTVSNMSPEDSSIYLCSVEDLGGQGDYGYTFGSGTRLTVV.

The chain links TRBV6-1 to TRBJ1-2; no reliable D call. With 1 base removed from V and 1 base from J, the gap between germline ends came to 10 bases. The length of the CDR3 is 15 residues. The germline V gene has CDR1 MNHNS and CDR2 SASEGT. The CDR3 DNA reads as TGTGCCAGCAGTGAAGAACCGGGAGGTAACTATGGCTACACCTTC. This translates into CASSEEPGGNYGYTF.

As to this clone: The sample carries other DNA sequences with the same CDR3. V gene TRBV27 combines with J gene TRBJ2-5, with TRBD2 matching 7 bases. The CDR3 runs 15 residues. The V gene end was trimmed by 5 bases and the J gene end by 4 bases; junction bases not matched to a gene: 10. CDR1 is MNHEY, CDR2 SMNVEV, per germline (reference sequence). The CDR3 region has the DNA TGTGCCAGCAGTCCCTCGGGGGGAGCGGGAGAGACCCAGTACTTC. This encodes CASSPSGGAGETQYF.

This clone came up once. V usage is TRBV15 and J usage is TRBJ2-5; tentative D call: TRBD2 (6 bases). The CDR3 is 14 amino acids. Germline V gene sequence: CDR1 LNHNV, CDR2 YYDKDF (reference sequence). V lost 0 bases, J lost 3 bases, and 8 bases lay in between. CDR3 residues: CATSRDSGEETQYF. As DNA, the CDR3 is TGTGCCACCAGCAGAGATTCGGGGGAAGAGACCCAGTACTTC.

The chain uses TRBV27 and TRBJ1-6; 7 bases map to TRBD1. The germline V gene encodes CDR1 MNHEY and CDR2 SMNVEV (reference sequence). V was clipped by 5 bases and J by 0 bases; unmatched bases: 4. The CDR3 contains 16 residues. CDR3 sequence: CASSAQGGSYNSPLHF. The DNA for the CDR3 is TGTGCCAGCAGTGCCCAGGGGGGCTCCTATAATTCACCCCTCCACTTT.

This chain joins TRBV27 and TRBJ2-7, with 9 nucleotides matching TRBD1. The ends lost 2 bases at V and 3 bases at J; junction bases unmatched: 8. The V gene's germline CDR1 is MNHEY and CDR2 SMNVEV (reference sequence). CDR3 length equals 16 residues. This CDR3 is CASSLRGGQGIYEQYF. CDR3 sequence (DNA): TGTGCCAGCAGTTTAAGGGGGGGACAGGGTATCTACGAGCAGTACTTC.

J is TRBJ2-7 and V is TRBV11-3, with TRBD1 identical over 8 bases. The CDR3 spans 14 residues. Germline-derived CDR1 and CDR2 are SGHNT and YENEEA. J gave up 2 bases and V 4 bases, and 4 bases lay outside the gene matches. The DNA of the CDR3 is TGTGCCAGCAGCTCGGACAGGGTCCCCTACGAGCAGTACTTC. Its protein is CASSSDRVPYEQYF.